A selection of T cell receptor beta chains follows, all from one sample in a study of blood T cell repertoires in COVID-19. TCRdb keeps only in-frame clones here, not all; method: immunoSEQ multiplex PCR. The sample has around 230,000 clones, approximately 80% seen once; the top ten hold around 26%. The sequenced sample was peripheral blood. The receptors originated from a man aged 40-49 years with acute or convalescent COVID-19. CDR3s include the opening cysteine and the closing phenylalanine or tryptophan. The order of the fields is J gene, D gene, V gene, clone size, CDR3 DNA, CDR3 protein. D genes are given only for firm matches. Clone size is not always given. Where it is, it says once, few, many or a class for expanded clones.

>TRBJ2-1|.|TRBV10-3|.
TGTGCCATCAGAGGAGCCGATGAGCAGTTCTTC
CAIRGADEQFF
>TRBJ1-5|.|TRBV6-5|few
TGTGCCAGCCGGCGGGAGCTACACAATCAGCCCCAGCATTTT
CASRRELHNQPQHF
>TRBJ1-3|TRBD1|TRBV18|.
TGTGCCAGCTCGTCCCTGGACAGGTCTGGAAACACCATATATTTT
CASSSLDRSGNTIYF
>TRBJ2-3|.|TRBV7-9|.
TGTGCCAGCAGCGCCAGTGGTCCAGATACGCAGTATTTT
CASSASGPDTQYF
>TRBJ1-2|TRBD1|TRBV20-1|.
TGCAGTGCTAGTGTCGGACAGGAGATGGGTGGCTACACCTTC
CSASVGQEMGGYTF
>TRBJ1-6|.|TRBV27|.
TGTGCCAGCTCGGAGCAGAGGGAATCACCCCTCCACTTT
CASSEQRESPLHF
>TRBJ2-5|.|TRBV5-1|.
TGCGCCAGCAGCTTGGACAGGCCTCAGGAGACCCAGTACTTC
CASSLDRPQETQYF
>TRBJ2-1|.|TRBV3-1/TRBV3-2|.
TGTGCCAGCAGCCAAGTAGGGGCTAGTAGGGTCAATGAGCAGTTCTTC
CASSQVGASRVNEQFF
>TRBJ2-7|TRBD1|TRBV7-2|.
TGTGCCAGCAGCTTGGGGACAGCCTTAGTCTACGAGCAGTACTTC
CASSLGTALVYEQYF
>TRBJ2-5|TRBD2|TRBV7-2|.
TGTGCCAGCAGCTCCCGACTAGCGGGAGGGCCAGGGATGGAGACCCAGTACTTC
CASSSRLAGGPGMETQYF
>TRBJ2-1|.|TRBV5-4|few
TGTGCCAGCAGCGGGATTGGACTACTATACAATGAGCAGTTCTTC
CASSGIGLLYNEQFF
>TRBJ1-2|.|TRBV16|many
TGTGCCAGCAGCCAAATCAGGGATTCTGGCTACACCTTC
CASSQIRDSGYTF
>TRBJ2-7|.|TRBV7-9|.
TGTGCCAGCAGCCTGGTGTTAGGGGCCACCTACGAGCAGTACTTC
CASSLVLGATYEQYF
>TRBJ1-1|TRBD1|TRBV5-1|.
TGCGCCAGTAGACAGGGATCCACTGAAGCTTTCTTT
CASRQGSTEAFF
>TRBJ2-1|TRBD2|TRBV29-1|.
TGCAGCGCGACTAGCGGGAGGCACAATGAGCAGTTCTTC
CSATSGRHNEQFF
>TRBJ1-2|TRBD1|TRBV4-2|once
TGTGCCAGCAGCCAAGGGACAGGGGGCTGGGATGGCTACACCTTC
CASSQGTGGWDGYTF
>TRBJ2-1|TRBD2|TRBV5-4|.
TGTGCCAGCAGCTTGGGCGGGAGTGGGGATGAGCAGTTCTTC
CASSLGGSGDEQFF
>TRBJ1-5|TRBD1|TRBV18|.
TGTGCCAGCTCACCTCCTGGGACAGGGCAACAGCCCCAGCATTTT
CASSPPGTGQQPQHF
>TRBJ2-5|TRBD1|TRBV5-6|few
TGTGCCAGCAGTTGGGACAGCCAAGAGACCCAGTACTTC
CASSWDSQETQYF
>TRBJ1-5|TRBD1|TRBV18|.
TGTGCCAGCTCACCTACGACAGGGACGGTGGAGCCCCAGCATTTT
CASSPTTGTVEPQHF
>TRBJ1-2|.|TRBV5-1|.
TGCGCCAGCAGCCTGGCTCCAACAGGGAACTATGGCTACACCTTC
CASSLAPTGNYGYTF
>TRBJ1-2|.|TRBV3-1/TRBV3-2|.
TGTGCCAGCAGCCAGAGCCGATCGGGGGGTGACTATGGCTACACCTTC
CASSQSRSGGDYGYTF
>TRBJ2-2|.|TRBV19|once
TGTGCCAGTAGTATCGTAACAGGGTGGGGCACCGGGGAGCTGTTTTTT
CASSIVTGWGTGELFF
>TRBJ2-5|TRBD2|TRBV5-1|once
TGCGCCAGCAGCTTGGTACTAGCGGAAGAGACCCAGTACTTC
CASSLVLAEETQYF
>TRBJ1-2|.|TRBV7-2|.
TGTGCCAGCAGCCCCCGACAGGAGCCCTATGGCTACACCTTC
CASSPRQEPYGYTF
>TRBJ2-1|.|TRBV13|.
TGTGCCAGCAGTCTCCCCCGTGAGGGGCAGTTCTTC
CASSLPREGQFF
>TRBJ1-2|TRBD1|TRBV7-6|.
TGTGCCAGCAGCGCAGGCGTCTCGGGACAGTATGGCTACACCTTC
CASSAGVSGQYGYTF
>TRBJ1-1|TRBD1|TRBV6-2/TRBV6-3|.
TGTGCCAGCAGTGTACAGGGGGCTGACACTGAAGCTTTCTTT
CASSVQGADTEAFF